This T cell receptor (beta chain) stems from a study of cytomegalovirus exposure and HLA in healthy donors. Overall study: Falling in the Caucasian-associated ancestry cluster were 80% to 90% of a few hundred genotyped donors. Notes on the study in general: Only CMV serostatus was available as immune exposure information.

The CDR3 has 16 amino acids. With V trimmed by 2 bases and J by 4 bases, 9 bases remained unmatched. CDR1 and CDR2 (germline): LNHDA, SQIVND (reference sequence). It was with 60 Vbeta and 13 Jbeta primers that the PCR ran. Method: immunoSEQ multiplex PCR; TCRdb's copy keeps in-frame clones and lacks some. The profile covers approximately 180,000 clones, with around 81% appearing a single time and 1.5% to 2% taken by the ten largest. Remarks on this clone: Its matching antigen is unknown.

V is TRBV19 and J is TRBJ1-2, with 8 nucleotides matching TRBD1. This clonotype originated in a man aged 18 to 29 in good health and CMV-seronegative. Sequenced material: PBMCs. CDR3 nucleotides: TGTGCCAGTAGTATACCCTACGTCGACAGGGGCTATGGCTACACCTTC. Protein product: CASSIPYVDRGYGYTF.